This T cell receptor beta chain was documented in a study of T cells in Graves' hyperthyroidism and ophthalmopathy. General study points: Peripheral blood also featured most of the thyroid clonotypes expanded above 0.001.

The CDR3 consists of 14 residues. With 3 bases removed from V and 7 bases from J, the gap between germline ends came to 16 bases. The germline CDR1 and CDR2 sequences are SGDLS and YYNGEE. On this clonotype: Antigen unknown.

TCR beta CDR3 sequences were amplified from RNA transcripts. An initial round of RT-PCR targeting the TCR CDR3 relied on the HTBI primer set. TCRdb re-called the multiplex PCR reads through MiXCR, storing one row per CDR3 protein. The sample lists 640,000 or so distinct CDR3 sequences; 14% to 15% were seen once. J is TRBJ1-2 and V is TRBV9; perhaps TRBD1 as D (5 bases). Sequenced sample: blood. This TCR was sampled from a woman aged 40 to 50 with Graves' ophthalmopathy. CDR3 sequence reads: CASSAGAGFSGYTF. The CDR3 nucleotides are TGTGCCAGCAGCGCCGGGGCGGGTTTTAGTGGCTACACCTTC.